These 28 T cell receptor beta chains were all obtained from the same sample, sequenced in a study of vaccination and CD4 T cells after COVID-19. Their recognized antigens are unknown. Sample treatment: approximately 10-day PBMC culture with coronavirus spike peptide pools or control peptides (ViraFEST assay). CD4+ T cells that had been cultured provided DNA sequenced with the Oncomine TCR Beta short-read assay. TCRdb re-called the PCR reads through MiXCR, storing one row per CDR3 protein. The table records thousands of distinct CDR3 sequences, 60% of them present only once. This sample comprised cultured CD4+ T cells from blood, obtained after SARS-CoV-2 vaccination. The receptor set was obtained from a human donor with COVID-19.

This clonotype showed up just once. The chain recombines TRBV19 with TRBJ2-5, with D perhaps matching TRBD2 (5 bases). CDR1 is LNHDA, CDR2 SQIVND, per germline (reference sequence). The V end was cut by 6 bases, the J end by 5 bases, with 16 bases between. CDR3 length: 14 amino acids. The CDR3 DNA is TGTGCCAGTAGGAGTGGAGGTAATGGGGAGACCCAGTACTTC. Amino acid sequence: CASRSGGNGETQYF.

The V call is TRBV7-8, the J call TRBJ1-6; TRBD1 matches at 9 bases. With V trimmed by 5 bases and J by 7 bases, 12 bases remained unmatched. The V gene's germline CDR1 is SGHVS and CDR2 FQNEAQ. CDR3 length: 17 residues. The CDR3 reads CASSPRGGQGSNSPLHF. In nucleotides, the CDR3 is TGTGCCAGCAGCCCAAGAGGGGGACAGGGCTCGAATTCACCCCTCCACTTT.

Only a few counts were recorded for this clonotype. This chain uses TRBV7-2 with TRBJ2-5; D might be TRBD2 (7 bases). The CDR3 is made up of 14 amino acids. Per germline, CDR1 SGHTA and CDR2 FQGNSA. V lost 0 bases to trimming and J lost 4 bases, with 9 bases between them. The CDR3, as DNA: TGTGCCAGCAGCTTAGCGGGGGGGCCAGAGACCCAGTACTTC. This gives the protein CASSLAGGPETQYF.

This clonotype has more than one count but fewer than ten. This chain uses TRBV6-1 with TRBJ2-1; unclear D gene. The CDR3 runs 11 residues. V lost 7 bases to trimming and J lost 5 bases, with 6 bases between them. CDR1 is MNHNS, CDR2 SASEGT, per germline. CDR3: CASTTNNEQFF. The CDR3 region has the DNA TGTGCCAGCACCACTAACAATGAGCAGTTCTTC.

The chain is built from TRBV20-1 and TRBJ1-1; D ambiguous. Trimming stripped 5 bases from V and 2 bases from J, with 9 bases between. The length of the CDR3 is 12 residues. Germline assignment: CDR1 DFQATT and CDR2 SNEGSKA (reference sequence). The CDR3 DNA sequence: TGCAGTGCTCCCCCGGACAACACTGAAGCTTTCTTT. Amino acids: CSAPPDNTEAFF.

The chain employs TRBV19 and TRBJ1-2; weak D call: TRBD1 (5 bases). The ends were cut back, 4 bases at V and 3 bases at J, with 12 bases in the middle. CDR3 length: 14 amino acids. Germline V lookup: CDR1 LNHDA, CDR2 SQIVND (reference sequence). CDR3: CASSTTALDYGYTF. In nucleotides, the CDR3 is TGTGCCAGTAGTACGACAGCCCTTGACTATGGCTACACCTTC.

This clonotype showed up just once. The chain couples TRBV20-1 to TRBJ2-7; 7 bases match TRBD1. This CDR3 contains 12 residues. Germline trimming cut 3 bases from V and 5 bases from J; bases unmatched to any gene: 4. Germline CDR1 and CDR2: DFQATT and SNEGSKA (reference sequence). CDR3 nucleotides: TGCAGTGCTAGTCGACAGGGAAACGAGCAGTACTTC. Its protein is CSASRQGNEQYF.

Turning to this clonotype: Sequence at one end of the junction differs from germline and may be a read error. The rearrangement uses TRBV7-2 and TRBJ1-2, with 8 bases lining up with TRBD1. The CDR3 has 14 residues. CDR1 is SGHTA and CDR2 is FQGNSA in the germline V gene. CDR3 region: CASSTGQGYYGYTF. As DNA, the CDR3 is TGTGCCAGCAGCACCGGACAGGGATACTACGGCTACACCTTC.

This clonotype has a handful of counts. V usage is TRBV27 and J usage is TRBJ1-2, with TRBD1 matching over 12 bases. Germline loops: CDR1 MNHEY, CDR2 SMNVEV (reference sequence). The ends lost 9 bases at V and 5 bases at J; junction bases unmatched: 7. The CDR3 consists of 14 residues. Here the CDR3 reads CASRRDRGQYGYTF. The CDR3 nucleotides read TGTGCCAGTCGCCGGGACAGGGGGCAATATGGCTACACCTTC.

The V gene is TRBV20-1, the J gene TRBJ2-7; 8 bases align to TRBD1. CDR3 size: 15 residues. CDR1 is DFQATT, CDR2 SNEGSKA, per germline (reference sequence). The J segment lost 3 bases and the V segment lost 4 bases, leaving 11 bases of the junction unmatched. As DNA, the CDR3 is TGCAGTGCTAATTTACAGGGGGGACTTCTCTACGAGCAGTACTTC. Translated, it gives CSANLQGGLLYEQYF.

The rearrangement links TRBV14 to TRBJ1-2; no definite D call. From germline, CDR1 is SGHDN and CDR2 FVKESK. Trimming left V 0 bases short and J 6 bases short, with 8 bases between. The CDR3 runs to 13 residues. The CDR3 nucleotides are TGTGCCAGCAGCCAAGATTACTCCCATGGCTACACCTTC. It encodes CASSQDYSHGYTF.

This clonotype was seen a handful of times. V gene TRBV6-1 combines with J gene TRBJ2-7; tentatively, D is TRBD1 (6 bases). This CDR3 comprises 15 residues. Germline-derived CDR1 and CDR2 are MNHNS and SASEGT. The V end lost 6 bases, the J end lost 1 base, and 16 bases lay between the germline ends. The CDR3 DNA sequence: TGTGCCAGCAGAGAGGGACACCAAGATTCCTACGAGCAGTACTTC. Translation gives CASREGHQDSYEQYF.

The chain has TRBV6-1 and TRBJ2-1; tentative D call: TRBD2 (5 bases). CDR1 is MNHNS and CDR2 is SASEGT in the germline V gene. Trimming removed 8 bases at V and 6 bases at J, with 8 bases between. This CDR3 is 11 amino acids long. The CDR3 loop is CASRGPNEQFF. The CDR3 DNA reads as TGTGCCAGCCGGGGTCCCAATGAGCAGTTCTTC.

CDR3 amino acids: CASSLFPTSSTTYGYTF. The CDR3 DNA reads as TGTGCCAGCAGTCTTTTTCCGACTTCCTCTACTACCTATGGCTACACCTTC. V gene TRBV6-1 combines with J gene TRBJ1-2; no reliable D call. Per the germline V gene, CDR1 is MNHNS and CDR2 is SASEGT. The CDR3 runs to 17 residues. Trimming left V 5 bases short and J 4 bases short, with 23 bases between.

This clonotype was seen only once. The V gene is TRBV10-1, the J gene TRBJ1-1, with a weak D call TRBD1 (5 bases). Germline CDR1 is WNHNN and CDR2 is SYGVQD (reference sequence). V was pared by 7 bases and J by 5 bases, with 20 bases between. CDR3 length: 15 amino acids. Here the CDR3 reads CASKGDMKGTTEAFF. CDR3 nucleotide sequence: TGCGCCAGCAAAGGGGATATGAAGGGAACGACTGAAGCTTTCTTT.

Written as DNA, the CDR3 is TGCGCCAGCAGCTTGACAGGGAAACCGTACGAGCAGTACTTC. Its translation: CASSLTGKPYEQYF. This chain links TRBV5-1 with TRBJ2-7; possible D gene TRBD1, 6 bases. This CDR3 region has 14 residues. Trimming pared 1 base from V and 4 bases from J, leaving 12 bases between. Germline values: CDR1 SGHRS, CDR2 YFSETQ.

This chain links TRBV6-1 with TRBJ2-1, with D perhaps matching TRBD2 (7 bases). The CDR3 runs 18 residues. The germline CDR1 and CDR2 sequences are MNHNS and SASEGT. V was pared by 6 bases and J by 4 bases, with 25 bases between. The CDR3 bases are TGTGCCAGCAGCCAAAGGGGGGGTGGTACAGGGACATACAATGAGCAGTTCTTC. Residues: CASSQRGGGTGTYNEQFF.

The CDR3 coding sequence is TGTGCCAGCACCTCCGGCAGTTCGTCATACACCTTC. This sequence encodes CASTSGSSSYTF. The V gene is TRBV7-2, the J gene TRBJ1-2, with D hard to call. Trimming took off 7 bases at V and 11 bases at J, with 17 bases between the two ends. CDR3 length equals 12 residues. CDR1 is SGHTA and CDR2 is FQGNSA in the germline V gene.

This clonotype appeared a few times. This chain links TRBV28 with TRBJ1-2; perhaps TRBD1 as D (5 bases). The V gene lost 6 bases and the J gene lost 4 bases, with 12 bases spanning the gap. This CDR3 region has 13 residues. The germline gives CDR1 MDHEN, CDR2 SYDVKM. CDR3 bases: TGTGCCAGCAGCCTCCTCGGGGGCTATGGCTACACCTTC. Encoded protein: CASSLLGGYGYTF.

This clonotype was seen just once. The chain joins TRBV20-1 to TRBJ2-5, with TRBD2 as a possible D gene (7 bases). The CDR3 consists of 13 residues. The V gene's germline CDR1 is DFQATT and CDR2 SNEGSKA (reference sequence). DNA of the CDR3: TGCAGCCTAAATAGGGGGGGTAGCGGGACCCAGTACTTC. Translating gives CSLNRGGSGTQYF.

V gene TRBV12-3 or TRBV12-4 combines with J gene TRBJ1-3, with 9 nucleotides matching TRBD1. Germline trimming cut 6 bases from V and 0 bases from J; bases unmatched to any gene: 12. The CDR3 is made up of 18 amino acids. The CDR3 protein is CASRGQGLSRRSGNTIYF. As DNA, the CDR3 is TGTGCCAGCAGGGGACAGGGACTTTCTAGACGCTCTGGAAACACCATATATTTT.

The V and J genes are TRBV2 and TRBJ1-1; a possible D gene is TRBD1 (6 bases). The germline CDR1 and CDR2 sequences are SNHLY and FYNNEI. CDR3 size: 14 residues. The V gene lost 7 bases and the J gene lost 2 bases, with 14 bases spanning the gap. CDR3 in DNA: TGTGCCAGCAAAGGAGGGGGGATCAACACTGAAGCTTTCTTT. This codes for CASKGGGINTEAFF.

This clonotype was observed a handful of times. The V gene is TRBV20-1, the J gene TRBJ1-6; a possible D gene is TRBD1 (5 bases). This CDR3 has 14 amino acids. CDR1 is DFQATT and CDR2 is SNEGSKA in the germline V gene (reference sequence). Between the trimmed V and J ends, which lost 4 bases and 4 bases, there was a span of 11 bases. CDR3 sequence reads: CSANQGLYNSPLHF. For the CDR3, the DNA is TGCAGTGCTAACCAGGGACTATATAATTCACCCCTCCACTTT.

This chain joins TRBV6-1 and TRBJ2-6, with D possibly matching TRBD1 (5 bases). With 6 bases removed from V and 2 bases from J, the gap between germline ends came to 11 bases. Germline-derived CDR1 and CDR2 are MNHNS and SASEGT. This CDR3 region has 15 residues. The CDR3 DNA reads TGTGCCAGCAGACCCGACAGTACTGGGGCCAACGTCCTGACTTTC. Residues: CASRPDSTGANVLTF.

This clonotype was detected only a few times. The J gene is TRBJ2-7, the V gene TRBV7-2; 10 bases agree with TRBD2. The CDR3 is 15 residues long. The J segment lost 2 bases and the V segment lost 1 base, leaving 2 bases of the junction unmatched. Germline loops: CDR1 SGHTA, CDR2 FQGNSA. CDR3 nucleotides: TGTGCCAGCAGCTTAGAACTAGCGGGGACCTACGAGCAGTACTTC. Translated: CASSLELAGTYEQYF.

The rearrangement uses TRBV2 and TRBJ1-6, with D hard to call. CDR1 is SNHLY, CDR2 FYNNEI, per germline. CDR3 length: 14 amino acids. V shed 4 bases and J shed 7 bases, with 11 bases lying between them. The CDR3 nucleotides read TGTGCCAGCAGTGCCCGACATAACAATTCACCCCTCCACTTT. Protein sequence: CASSARHNNSPLHF.

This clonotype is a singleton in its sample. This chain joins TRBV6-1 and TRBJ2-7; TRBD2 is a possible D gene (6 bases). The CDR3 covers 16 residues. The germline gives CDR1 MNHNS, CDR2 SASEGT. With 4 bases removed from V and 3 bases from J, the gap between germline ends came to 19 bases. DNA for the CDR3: TGTGCCAGCAGTGTAAACTGGGACCCGGGGGTCTACGAGCAGTACTTC. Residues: CASSVNWDPGVYEQYF.

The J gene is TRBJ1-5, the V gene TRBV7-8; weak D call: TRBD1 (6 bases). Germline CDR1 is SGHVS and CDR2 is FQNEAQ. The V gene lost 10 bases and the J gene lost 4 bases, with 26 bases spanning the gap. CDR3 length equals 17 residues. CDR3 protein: CATAEGRGLLSNQPQHF. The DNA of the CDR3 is TGTGCCACTGCGGAGGGCAGGGGCCTACTATCGAATCAGCCCCAGCATTTT.